This TCR beta chain was sequenced during a study of T cell changes during pregnancy in multiple sclerosis. Profiling relied on immunoSEQ multiplex PCR, and the TCRdb table lists in-frame clones only, not all of them. The sample consists of some 110,000 clones, more than 85% of them appearing once. This clone has more than one count but fewer than ten. The starting material was peripheral blood, obtained in the third trimester of pregnancy. The sequence was obtained from a female donor with multiple sclerosis, enrolled in a pregnancy study.

The CDR3 loop reads CASSEGQGYGYTF. CDR3 nucleotide sequence: TGTGCCAGCAGTGAAGGACAGGGCTATGGCTACACCTTC. The chain joins TRBV6-1 to TRBJ1-2, with 7 bases aligning to TRBD1. This CDR3 comprises 13 residues. The ends lost 1 base at V and 4 bases at J; junction bases unmatched: 0. CDR1 and CDR2 from the germline V gene are MNHNS and SASEGT.